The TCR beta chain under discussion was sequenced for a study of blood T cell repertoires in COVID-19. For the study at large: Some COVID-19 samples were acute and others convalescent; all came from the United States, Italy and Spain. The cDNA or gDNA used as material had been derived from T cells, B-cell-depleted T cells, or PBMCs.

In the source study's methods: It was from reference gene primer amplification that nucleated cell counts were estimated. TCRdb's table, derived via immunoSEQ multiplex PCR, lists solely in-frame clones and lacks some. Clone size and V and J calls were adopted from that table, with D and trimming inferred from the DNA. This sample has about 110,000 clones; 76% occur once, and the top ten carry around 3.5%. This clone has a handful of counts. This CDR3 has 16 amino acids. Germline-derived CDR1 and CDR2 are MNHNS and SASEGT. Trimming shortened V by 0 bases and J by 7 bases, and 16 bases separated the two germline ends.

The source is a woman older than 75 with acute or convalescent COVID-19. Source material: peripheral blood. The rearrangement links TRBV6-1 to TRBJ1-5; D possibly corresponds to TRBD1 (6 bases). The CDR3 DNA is TGTGCCAGCAGTGAAGCGTCGGCAGGGGTGGGACAGCCCCAGCATTTT. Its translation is CASSEASAGVGQPQHF.